The source of this TCR beta chain is a study of vaccination effects on CD4 cells after COVID-19. Germline CDR1 reads SGHRS; CDR2 reads YFSETQ. The CDR3 is 13 amino acids. V was trimmed by 1 base and J by 5 bases, leaving 9 bases between them. This clone was found once. Its antigen is still unknown. Additional DNA sequences in this sample encode the identical CDR3. Study-wide findings and caveats: Nearly all vaccine-induced clones in healthy recipients recognized only SARS-CoV-2. Clonal contraction was marked in infection- and vaccine-induced clones late after vaccination.

Expansion of antigen-specific CD4+ T cells with viral peptide pools was carried out by the ViraFEST assay before sequencing. Isolation of CD4+ T cells took place after ten to eleven days of culture. Vaccine recipients, nucleocapsid antibody negative, had no prior SARS-CoV-2 infection. A half-volume exchange with IL-2 medium occurred on days 3 and 7. Profiled with immunoSEQ multiplex PCR; TCRdb holds only in-frame clones, not every one. The table shows about 41,000 clones, with around three quarters occurring only once. This sample comprised CD4+ T cells from PBMCs cultured with HCoV-NL63 spike peptides, obtained before COVID-19 vaccination. This chain links TRBV5-1 with TRBJ2-5; TRBD1 or TRBD2 may be the D gene (5 bases each). The clonotype was recovered from a human donor who received a COVID-19 vaccine. Here the CDR3 reads CASSLQGGETQYF. In DNA, the CDR3 is TGCGCCAGCAGCTTGCAGGGCGGGGAGACCCAGTACTTC.